This TCR beta chain was sequenced during a study of blood T cell repertoires in COVID-19. Libraries were prepared by immunoSEQ multiplex PCR; TCRdb keeps only in-frame clonotypes and omits some of them. In the table there are 120,000 to 150,000 clones, 87% of which are singletons. The germline V gene has CDR1 LNHDA and CDR2 SQIVND (reference sequence). This CDR3 has 14 amino acids. J gave up 4 bases and V 5 bases, and 6 bases lay outside the gene matches. The chain has TRBV19 and TRBJ1-2, with 8 bases that match TRBD1. Sequenced material: peripheral blood. The source is a man aged 45 to 65 who had recovered from COVID-19. CDR3 in DNA: TGTGCCAGTAGTTTCCCAGGGGGCGGCTATGGCTACACCTTC. Amino acid sequence: CASSFPGGGYGYTF.